The source of this T cell receptor beta chain is a study of human T cells and chemical hapten exposure. Study-level information: Per-sample TCR yields varied mainly from small pooled library volume differences.

This clonotype was picked up many times. TCRdb analysed the RACE reads with MiXCR anew, one entry per CDR3 protein. This table holds approximately 100,000 distinct CDR3 sequences, about 10% found once. Germline trimming cut 6 bases from V and 2 bases from J; bases unmatched to any gene: 1. Per germline, CDR1 DFQATT and CDR2 SNEGSKA (reference sequence). This CDR3 spans 12 amino acids. Time point noted: patch test 1, 2 weeks after DPC sensitization. Noted treatment: therapeutic diphenylcyclopropenone sensitization with weekly scalp DPC. The origin of this receptor is a woman between 40 and 55 years old with alopecia areata. Some clones in this sample may be carry-over from other donors' samples. The specimen was whole blood, collected in connection with sensitization to the hapten diphenylcyclopropenone (DPC). The J gene is TRBJ2-7, the V gene TRBV20-1, with 10 bases aligning to TRBD1. CDR3 residues: CSAGQGTYEQYF. DNA for the CDR3: TGCAGTGCGGGACAGGGGACCTACGAGCAGTACTTC.